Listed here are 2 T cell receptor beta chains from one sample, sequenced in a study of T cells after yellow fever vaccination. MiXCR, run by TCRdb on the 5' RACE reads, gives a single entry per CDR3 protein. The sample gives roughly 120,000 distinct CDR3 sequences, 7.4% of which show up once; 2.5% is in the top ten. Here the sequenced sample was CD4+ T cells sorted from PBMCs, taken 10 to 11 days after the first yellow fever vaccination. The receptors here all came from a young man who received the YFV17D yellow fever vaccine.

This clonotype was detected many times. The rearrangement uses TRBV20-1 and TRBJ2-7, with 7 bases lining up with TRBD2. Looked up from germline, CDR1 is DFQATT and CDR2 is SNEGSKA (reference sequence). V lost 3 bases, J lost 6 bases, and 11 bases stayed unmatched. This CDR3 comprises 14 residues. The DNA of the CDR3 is TGCAGTGCTAGGTCTGGCGGGGGTGGAAGCGAGCAGTACTTC. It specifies CSARSGGGGSEQYF.

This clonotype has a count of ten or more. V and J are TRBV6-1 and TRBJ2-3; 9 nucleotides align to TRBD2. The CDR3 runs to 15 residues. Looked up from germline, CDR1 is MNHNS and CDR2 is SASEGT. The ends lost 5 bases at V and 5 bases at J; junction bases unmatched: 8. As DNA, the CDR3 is TGTGCCAGCAGTCGTCGGAGTAGCGGGGGAGATACGCAGTATTTT. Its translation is CASSRRSSGGDTQYF.